The clone carrying this T cell receptor beta chain was counted a few times. These data are taken from a study of T-cell reconstitution after alpha-beta-depleted transplantation in children. Germline V CDR1 and CDR2: SGDLS, YYNGEE. The length of the CDR3 is 15 residues. Germline trimming cut 5 bases from V and 7 bases from J; bases unmatched to any gene: 9. Unique molecular identifiers were built into the TCRbeta library. TCRdb independently ran MiXCR on the PCR reads; one entry per CDR3 protein. The repertoire holds 350,000 to 400,000 distinct CDR3 sequences, with about an eighth as singletons. The sequence was collected from a human donor who donated a stem cell graft to a child with Fanconi anemia. This chain links TRBV9 with TRBJ2-7; TRBD2 agrees at 13 bases. The sequencing used PBMCs, collected from the stem cell graft. The CDR3 coding sequence is TGTGCCAGCAGTCGGACTAGCGGGGGAATCTGGGAGCAGTACTTC. Its protein is CASSRTSGGIWEQYF.